This is a list of T cell receptor beta chains from one sample in a study of cytomegalovirus exposure and HLA in healthy donors. Some clones are missing from TCRdb's copy, which holds only in-frame ones; the method was immunoSEQ multiplex PCR. Of 160,000 or so clones listed, 65% to 90% are singletons. The sample taken for sequencing was PBMCs. The source of these receptors is a young woman in good health and CMV-seronegative. The CDR3 runs from the conserved cysteine through the conserved F or W. The order of the fields is D gene, V gene, clone size, J gene, CDR3 protein, CDR3 DNA. The D gene is left open where the match is weak. A row's size may be missing; if present it is once, few, many or a size class.

-	TRBV5-4	-	TRBJ2-7	CASSEGGSYEQYF	TGTGCCAGCAGTGAGGGAGGCTCCTACGAGCAGTACTTC
TRBD1	TRBV4-1	-	TRBJ1-1	CASSQGQGAGTEAFF	TGCGCCAGCAGCCAAGGACAGGGGGCAGGCACTGAAGCTTTCTTT
TRBD2	TRBV19	-	TRBJ2-1	CASSIVEGRGSYNEQFF	TGTGCCAGTAGTATAGTTGAGGGGAGGGGCTCCTACAATGAGCAGTTCTTC
TRBD2	TRBV27	-	TRBJ2-1	CASRSGGSYNEQFF	TGTGCCAGCCGCTCCGGGGGGTCCTACAATGAGCAGTTCTTC
TRBD1	TRBV30	-	TRBJ2-5	CAWSTTGEETQYF	TGTGCCTGGAGTACAACAGGGGAAGAGACCCAGTACTTC
-	TRBV5-8	few	TRBJ2-6	CASSPLDRASSGANVLTF	TGTGCCAGCAGCCCGCTGGACAGAGCCTCCTCTGGGGCCAACGTCCTGACTTTC
-	TRBV6-6	-	TRBJ2-2	CASKKGGAGTGELFF	TGTGCCAGCAAAAAAGGGGGAGCGGGGACCGGGGAGCTGTTTTTT
TRBD2	TRBV5-6	-	TRBJ2-1	CASSFSGQGTSGRVDEQFF	TGTGCCAGCAGCTTCTCGGGACAGGGGACTAGCGGGAGGGTTGATGAGCAGTTCTTC
TRBD1	TRBV30	-	TRBJ1-6	CAWSRRQGLHF	TGTGCCTGGAGTCGCCGACAGGGGCTACACTTT
TRBD2	TRBV6-1	-	TRBJ2-3	CASGPLAGGPDTQYF	TGTGCCAGCGGTCCTCTAGCGGGGGGGCCAGATACGCAGTATTTT
-	TRBV6-1	-	TRBJ1-2	CASRTGGSSYGYTF	TGTGCCAGCAGGACTGGCGGCAGCTCATATGGCTACACCTTC
TRBD2	TRBV27	-	TRBJ2-2	CASSRTPAGGAGELFF	TGTGCCAGCAGTCGGACTCCGGCGGGAGGGGCGGGGGAGCTGTTTTTT
-	TRBV7-2	-	TRBJ1-1	CASSSFQGEAFF	TGTGCCAGCAGCTCCTTCCAGGGGGAAGCTTTCTTT
TRBD2	TRBV7-3	once	TRBJ2-3	CASSLRAGVGSSTDTQYF	TGTGCCAGCAGCTTACGGGCGGGGGTCGGGTCAAGCACAGATACGCAGTATTTT
-	TRBV11-2	-	TRBJ2-6	CASSSMMAGTGANVLTF	TGTGCCAGCAGCTCGATGATGGCAGGGACAGGGGCCAACGTCCTGACTTTC
-	TRBV2	-	TRBJ1-4	CASSQGSPGEKLFF	TGTGCCAGCTCACAAGGTAGTCCGGGTGAAAAACTGTTTTTT
TRBD1	TRBV6-6	-	TRBJ2-1	CASSPDRTGNNNEQFF	TGTGCCAGCAGTCCCGACAGGACAGGGAACAACAATGAGCAGTTCTTC
-	TRBV27	-	TRBJ1-5	CASSLGIFNQPQHF	TGTGCCAGCAGTCTCGGGATATTTAATCAGCCCCAGCATTTT
-	TRBV28	-	TRBJ1-2	CASSQGGGTRYGYTF	TGTGCCAGCAGCCAAGGGGGGGGGACTAGATATGGCTACACCTTC
-	TRBV10-3	-	TRBJ2-5	CAISPGREETQYF	TGTGCCATCAGTCCTGGGCGGGAAGAGACCCAGTACTTC
-	TRBV18	-	TRBJ1-4	CASSLTSTNEKLFF	TGTGCCAGCTCACTCACTTCAACTAATGAAAAACTGTTTTTT
-	TRBV29-1	-	TRBJ1-1	CSVPSALGLPGWTFF	TGCAGCGTCCCTAGCGCCCTCGGGCTTCCAGGGTGGACTTTCTTT
TRBD1	TRBV6-1	few	TRBJ1-4	CASSEPGTGNEKLFF	TGTGCCAGCAGTGAACCCGGGACAGGGAATGAAAAACTGTTTTTT
-	TRBV27	-	TRBJ2-7	CASSQGTVYEQYF	TGTGCCAGCAGCCAGGGGACCGTCTACGAGCAGTACTTC
TRBD1	TRBV6-1	-	TRBJ2-3	CASKGQRPSTDTQYF	TGTGCCAGCAAGGGACAGAGACCTAGCACAGATACGCAGTATTTT
TRBD1	TRBV20-1	-	TRBJ2-1	CSANDRVEQFF	TGCAGTGCTAACGACAGGGTTGAGCAGTTCTTC
-	TRBV27	-	TRBJ2-1	CASSFSADEQFF	TGTGCCAGCAGTTTTTCAGCGGATGAGCAGTTCTTC
TRBD2	TRBV2	-	TRBJ2-3	CASSGVASGSSDTQYF	TGTGCCAGCAGTGGGGTAGCTAGCGGGAGTTCTGATACGCAGTATTTT
TRBD2	TRBV6-1	medium-sized	TRBJ2-2	CASKEAGDTGELFF	TGTGCCAGCAAGGAAGCGGGAGACACCGGGGAGCTGTTTTTT
TRBD2	TRBV29-1	-	TRBJ2-1	CSVMGGELASGEQFF	TGCAGCGTGATGGGGGGGGAGCTCGCATCTGGTGAGCAGTTCTTC
TRBD2	TRBV19	-	TRBJ2-1	CASSIGGAGPSEQFF	TGTGCCAGTAGTATAGGAGGAGCGGGACCTAGTGAGCAGTTCTTC
TRBD1	TRBV2	-	TRBJ1-2	CASSAGQGAVGGGYTF	TGTGCCAGCAGTGCTGGACAGGGGGCGGTTGGTGGTGGCTACACCTTC
TRBD2	TRBV6-1	-	TRBJ2-3	CASSENSGSTDTQYF	TGTGCCAGCAGTGAAAATAGCGGGAGTACAGATACGCAGTATTTT
-	TRBV5-4	-	TRBJ1-6	CASSLRDTHSPLHF	TGTGCCAGCAGCTTGCGGGACACGCATTCACCCCTCCACTTT
-	TRBV18	-	TRBJ2-2	CASSPPLVAANTGELFF	TGTGCCAGCTCACCTCCCTTAGTTGCGGCGAACACCGGGGAGCTGTTTTTT
-	TRBV2	-	TRBJ1-1	CASSGGVTRNTEAFF	TGTGCCAGCAGTGGGGGGGTCACAAGGAACACTGAAGCTTTCTTT
-	TRBV27	-	TRBJ2-5	CAILSGRKETQYF	TGTGCCATCTTAAGCGGTCGGAAAGAGACCCAGTACTTC
TRBD2	TRBV28	-	TRBJ2-3	CASSLGGERTDTQYF	TGTGCCAGCAGCCTGGGGGGGGAGCGCACAGATACGCAGTATTTT
-	TRBV4-2	-	TRBJ2-1	CASSQGGSGDSYNEQFF	TGTGCCAGCAGCCAAGGGGGGTCGGGAGACTCCTACAATGAGCAGTTCTTC
TRBD1	TRBV20-1	-	TRBJ1-2	CSGAGTGRYTF	TGCAGCGGGGCCGGGACAGGGCGCTACACCTTC
-	TRBV6-4	-	TRBJ1-5	CASSSGSNQPQHF	TGTGCCAGCAGTTCAGGGAGCAATCAGCCCCAGCATTTT
TRBD1	TRBV6-1	-	TRBJ1-2	CASPLGTGDLGDYTF	TGTGCCAGTCCTTTGGGGACAGGGGACCTTGGTGACTACACCTTC